This is a list of T cell receptor beta chains from one sample in a study of blood T cell repertoires in COVID-19. The protocol was immunoSEQ multiplex PCR, while the TCRdb copy is restricted to in-frame clones and leaves out a portion. The sample includes fewer than 15,000 clones, about 78% seen only once; the top ten take about a third. The sample consisted of peripheral blood. These receptors were taken from a human donor in a cohort sampled during active COVID-19. The CDR3 runs from the conserved cysteine through the conserved F or W. Each record gives: J gene, V gene, CDR3 protein.

TRBJ2-7,TRBV28,CASSFTGTGSYEQYF
TRBJ2-2,TRBV6-5,CASSYSKQGYSGELFF
TRBJ2-1,TRBV11-3,CASSLETGWNNEQFF
TRBJ1-4,TRBV30,CAWSIDRGRTNEKLFF
TRBJ2-2,TRBV2,CASSDSLGTVTGELFF
TRBJ2-2,TRBV5-4,CASSQGQDTGELFF
TRBJ2-3,TRBV10-3,CAISEKAGVTDTQYF
TRBJ1-2,TRBV28,CASLNRGYGYTF
TRBJ1-4,TRBV5-1,CASSKSGLNEKLFF
TRBJ1-1,TRBV6-1,CASSERGQNTEAFF
TRBJ1-5,TRBV7-8,CASSLEGLGVDNQPQHF
TRBJ2-5,TRBV6-5,CASSRRAGIQETQYF
TRBJ1-2,TRBV7-9,CASSSRGSGNSYGYTF
TRBJ2-5,TRBV7-9,CASSLGSGGTKETQYF
TRBJ1-2,TRBV5-4,CASSSGDRDRVYGYTF
TRBJ2-5,TRBV7-6,CASSLFGTVQETQYF
TRBJ1-2,TRBV19,CASRTNHPNYGYTF
TRBJ2-5,TRBV7-9,CASSSRQYQETQYF
TRBJ2-3,TRBV2,CASSEATTRQDTQYF
TRBJ2-7,TRBV28,CASSLVLRLGTAPEQYF
TRBJ1-5,TRBV11-2,CASSSGTPNQPQHF
TRBJ1-1,TRBV12-5,CASGSQQEGGLAFF
TRBJ2-7,TRBV7-2,CASSQGRRAYEQYF
TRBJ1-2,TRBV7-2,CASSFSPTGTGGGYTF
TRBJ1-4,TRBV19,CASSMSPRFEKLFF
TRBJ2-3,TRBV7-8,CASSLGTGTTTQYF
TRBJ1-1,TRBV5-5,CASSLDRANTEAFF
TRBJ1-5,TRBV2,CASSFDRMRDQPQHF
TRBJ1-1,TRBV7-2,CASSLDPNRGGNTEAFF
TRBJ2-7,TRBV6-5,CASSYTGQGAEQYF
TRBJ2-3,TRBV6-5,CASNPNGVPDTQYF
TRBJ1-3,TRBV2,CASGRTGTIYF
TRBJ2-6,TRBV6-5,CASKGQSGANVLTF
TRBJ1-1,TRBV7-3,CASRQGVNTEAFF
TRBJ1-1,TRBV7-9,CASSLARSGWVRMNTEAFF
TRBJ2-5,TRBV5-1,CASSLVMLQETQYF
TRBJ1-4,TRBV3-1/TRBV3-2,CASSQGFSRGTWKLFF
TRBJ1-2,TRBV11-2,CASSFQGNAVYGYTF
TRBJ2-3,TRBV18,CASSRQTSGHSTDTQYF
TRBJ2-7,TRBV5-1,CASRPTETDYEQYF
TRBJ1-2,TRBV6-5,CASSYPGTTNYGYTF
TRBJ2-3,TRBV10-3,CAISTSGGHGDTQYF
TRBJ2-4,TRBV4-1,CASSQGLAGGRGKNIQYF
TRBJ2-3,TRBV29-1,CSVEGPSGTDTQYF
TRBJ2-1,TRBV18,CASSPTRLSYNEQFF
TRBJ1-3,TRBV7-2,CASSSDSKGNTIYF
TRBJ2-7,TRBV9,CASSARGGGNEQYF
TRBJ1-4,TRBV7-2,CASSLEAEEKLFF
TRBJ2-1,TRBV7-2,CASSTRLAGRYSYNEQFF
TRBJ1-3,TRBV3-1/TRBV3-2,CASSQGTAGNTIYF
TRBJ1-1,TRBV4-2,CASSQDQETEAFF
TRBJ1-6,TRBV3-1/TRBV3-2,CASSQVQGRTYNSPLHF
TRBJ2-2,TRBV18,CASSPQRRTSGNTGELFF
TRBJ2-3,TRBV5-1,CASSQRGVRDTQYF
TRBJ2-5,TRBV27,CATSPLGGAEETQYF
TRBJ2-1,TRBV14,CASSPQQGLNEQFF
TRBJ1-2,TRBV25-1,CASSAGAGSNYGYTF